The 32 T cell receptor beta chains given below trace back to one sample, sequenced in a study of tumor-infiltrating lymphocytes in primary liver carcinoma. It was unsorted whole blood that yielded blood RNA, and germline DNA was also extracted. TCR beta cDNA came from about 450 ng total RNA, primed with a constant-region primer. Libraries for TCR beta were built through three nested multiplex PCR rounds, which together made up a slightly modified ARM-PCR procedure. Amplification in the first two PCR rounds was performed using TRBV1-TRBV30 forward primers and a C-beta reverse primer for roughly 9 cycles each. TCRdb used MiXCR to reprocess the multiplex PCR reads, holding one entry per CDR3 protein. The repertoire includes approximately 340,000 distinct CDR3 sequences, about 65% of them detected once, and roughly 6.5% sits in the top ten. Sequencing was carried out using peripheral blood. These receptors came from a man aged 40-49 years with primary liver carcinoma and hepatitis B virus infection.

To note about this clonotype: No conserved phenylalanine or tryptophan is present at the end of the CDR3, so a read error is the likely explanation. The chain couples TRBV11-2 to TRBJ1-2; D remains unclear. The V gene lost 4 bases and the J gene lost 6 bases, with 15 bases spanning the gap. This CDR3 has 14 amino acids. Germline CDR1 is SGHAT and CDR2 is FQNNGV. The CDR3 DNA sequence: TGTGCCAGCAGCTCAGTCTCGGGGAGGGATGGCTACACCTCC. Encoded protein: CASSSVSGRDGYTS.

With regard to this clonotype: The conserved phenylalanine or tryptophan normally closing the CDR3 is absent here, so this likely arose from a read error. V and J are TRBV11-2 and TRBJ2-2; the match to TRBD1 covers 9 bases. In germline, CDR1 is SGHAT, CDR2 FQNNGV. The trim removed 3 bases at V and 4 bases at J, leaving 9 bases unmatched. This CDR3 has 17 residues. In DNA form, the CDR3 reads TGTGCCAGCAGCTTTGATCGGGACAGGGTCGGCACCGGGGAGCTGTTTTTA. Protein product: CASSFDRDRVGTGELFL.

Of note for this clonotype: One junction end does not reproduce the germline sequence, and a read error may be involved. In nucleotides, the CDR3 is TGTGTCAGCAGTACCCTTTCCGGGACAGGGCTTTTCTTCTACGAGCGGTACTTC. It codes for CVSSTLSGTGLFFYERYF. The V gene is TRBV11-1, the J gene TRBJ2-7; the match to TRBD1 covers 9 bases. Germline-derived CDR1 and CDR2 are SGHAT and FQDESV (reference sequence). This CDR3 is 18 amino acids long.

Only a few counts were recorded for this clonotype. The rearrangement uses TRBV10-1 and TRBJ2-3; possible D gene TRBD2, 6 bases. V lost 3 bases, J lost 1 base, and 11 bases lay in between. CDR3 length: 15 amino acids. Per the germline V gene, CDR1 is WNHNN and CDR2 is SYGVQD (reference sequence). CDR3 in DNA: TGCGCCAGCAGTGAATCCGGACTACGCACAGATACGCAGTATTTT. Translating it yields CASSESGLRTDTQYF.

The gene calls are TRBV11-1 and TRBJ2-1, with TRBD2 as a possible D gene (7 bases). Germline loops: CDR1 SGHAT, CDR2 FQDESV (reference sequence). This CDR3 is built from 15 residues. V was trimmed by 7 bases and J by 7 bases, leaving 20 bases between them. The chain's CDR3 is CASTKRGGGRNEQFF. Here the CDR3 DNA reads TGTGCCAGCACCAAGAGGGGGGGCGGGAGAAATGAGCAGTTCTTC.

At least ten counts were recorded for this clonotype. This rearrangement joins TRBV12-3 or TRBV12-4 to TRBJ2-2, with D possibly being TRBD2 (6 bases). Trimming pared 3 bases from V and 7 bases from J, leaving 12 bases between. The CDR3 loop spans 14 amino acids. CDR3 residues: CASSLGGAGGELFF. The CDR3 region has the DNA TGTGCCAGCAGTTTGGGGGGAGCGGGCGGGGAGCTGTTTTTT.

Concerning this clonotype: It may be a read error: a sequence one base away is much more abundant. In this CDR3 the conserved last residue, phenylalanine or tryptophan, is missing, so a read error is likely. The rearrangement uses TRBV6-2 or TRBV6-3 and TRBJ2-7; no clear D. The CDR3 extends over 11 amino acids. V lost 2 bases to trimming and J lost 6 bases, with 5 bases between them. CDR1 MNHEY and CDR2 SVGEGT come from the germline V gene. CDR3 loop: CASSYASEQYL. The DNA for the CDR3 is TGTGCCAGCAGTTACGCTTCCGAGCAGTACCTC.

To note about this clonotype: A much larger clone lies a single base off, so this may be a read error. The missing conserved phenylalanine or tryptophan at the end of this CDR3 makes a read error likely. This chain joins TRBV6-5 and TRBJ2-7; D possibly corresponds to TRBD2 (5 bases). With 4 bases removed from V and 4 bases from J, the gap between germline ends came to 11 bases. This CDR3 spans 13 amino acids. The V gene's germline CDR1 is MNHEY and CDR2 SVGAGI. The DNA for the CDR3 is TGTGCCAGCAGTTGGGCGGGCGGATACGAGCAGTACCTC. This sequence encodes CASSWAGGYEQYL.

This clonotype was seen many times. The rearrangement joins TRBV10-3 to TRBJ2-5; TRBD1 agrees at 8 bases. The junction had 10 bases not matched to a gene; V was cut back by 3 bases and J by 7 bases. Germline CDR1 reads ENHRY; CDR2 reads SYGVKD. There are 15 residues in the CDR3. CDR3 DNA sequence: TGTGCCATCAGTGAAGGCCCGGACAGGGTAGGGACCCAGTACTTC. This gives the protein CAISEGPDRVGTQYF.

On this clonotype: One junction end disagrees with the germline gene, perhaps due to a read error. The chain employs TRBV11-2 and TRBJ2-1; D gene uncertain. CDR3 size: 17 residues. Germline CDR1 reads SGHAT; CDR2 reads FQNNGV. In nucleotides, the CDR3 is TGTGCCAGCAGCATAGACTCGGCGGTTCGGGCACACAATGAGCAGTTCTTC. Its translation is CASSIDSAVRAHNEQFF.

The genes are TRBV5-4 and TRBJ1-6; TRBD1 agrees at 7 bases. Germline assignment: CDR1 SGHNT and CDR2 YYREEE (reference sequence). This CDR3 region has 14 residues. The CDR3 is CATNLDRQNSPLHF. CDR3 sequence (DNA): TGTGCTACCAACTTGGACAGGCAAAATTCACCCCTCCACTTT.

About this clonotype: In this CDR3 the conserved last residue, phenylalanine or tryptophan, is missing, so a read error is likely. The chain has TRBV11-2 and TRBJ2-1; TRBD2 agrees at 7 bases. V dropped 9 bases and J dropped 6; count of bases not matched to a gene: 11. Germline V gene lookup returns CDR1 SGHAT and CDR2 FQNNGV. The CDR3 runs to 14 residues. This chain's CDR3 is CASTLRDYTNEQFL. The CDR3 coding sequence is TGTGCCAGTACCCTCCGGGACTACACCAATGAGCAGTTCCTC.

This clonotype was counted a few times. The junction shows a germline mismatch at one end, possibly a read error. The J gene is TRBJ2-1, the V gene TRBV12-3 or TRBV12-4, with 8 bases fitting TRBD1. CDR3 length: 19 residues. In DNA, the CDR3 is TGTGCCAGCAGTCGTAGCCCACTGACAGGGGTATCAGGGTACAATGAGCGGTTCTTC. Translated: CASSRSPLTGVSGYNERFF.

In regard to this clonotype: A much larger clone sits a single nucleotide away, making a read error possible. The DNA of the CDR3 is TGTGCCAGCAGTGTGGTCACAGGGGGAGTGGGCGAGCAGTACTTC. Translating it yields CASSVVTGGVGEQYF. The chain carries TRBV12-3 or TRBV12-4 and TRBJ2-7; 8 positions agree with TRBD1. Unmatched junction bases numbered 12, after V lost 5 bases and J lost 6 bases. The CDR3 totals 15 residues.

Concerning this clonotype: This may stem from a read error, because a much larger clone lies one nucleotide away. This chain joins TRBV6-6 and TRBJ2-7, with D maybe TRBD1 (5 bases). V shed 1 base and J shed 3 bases, with 10 bases lying between them. Germline V CDR1 and CDR2: MNHNY, SVGAGI (reference sequence). The CDR3 sequence is 14 residues long. The CDR3 DNA follows: TGTGCCAGCAGTTACTTGACAGTGGGCTACGAGCAGTACTTC. This codes for CASSYLTVGYEQYF.

Turning to this clonotype: At one end the junction does not follow the germline gene, possibly because of a read error. The V gene is TRBV11-2, the J gene TRBJ2-7; 13 bases match TRBD2. The CDR3 spans 18 residues. Germline-derived CDR1 and CDR2 are SGHAT and FQNNGV. The CDR3 DNA follows: TGTGCCAACAGCCCGAGGACTAGCGGGAGTTTGGACACCTACGAGCAGTACTTC. Protein product: CANSPRTSGSLDTYEQYF. Full variable domain (outside the CDR3, taken from reference TRBV11-2 and TRBJ2-7): EAGVAQSPRYKIIEKRQSVAFWCNPISGHATLYWYQQILGQGPKLLIQFQNNGVVDDSQLPKDRFSAERLKGVDSTLKIQPAKLEDSAVYLCANSPRTSGSLDTYEQYFGPGTRLTVT.

On this clonotype itself: A much larger clonotype is one base distant, so this may be a read error. V usage is TRBV6-1 and J usage is TRBJ2-7; D not certain. With 2 bases removed from V and 3 bases from J, the gap between germline ends came to 8 bases. The CDR3 consists of 13 residues. Germline V gene data show CDR1 as MNHNS and CDR2 as SASEGT. Here the CDR3 DNA reads TGTGCCAGCAGTGAATTGTGTTTCTACGAGCAGTACTTC. It yields the protein CASSELCFYEQYF.

This clonotype has ten or more counts. The rearrangement joins TRBV6-5 to TRBJ1-1; D perhaps matches TRBD1 (5 bases). The CDR3 runs 14 residues. CDR1 is MNHEY and CDR2 is SVGAGI in the germline V gene. The V end lost 6 bases, the J end lost 2 bases, and 13 bases lay between the germline ends. The CDR3 coding sequence is TGTGCCAGCAGGTCCACGGGGCTAAACACTGAAGCTTTCTTT. Translation gives CASRSTGLNTEAFF.

This chain connects TRBV11-2 to TRBJ2-5; D is perhaps TRBD1 (5 bases). CDR1 is SGHAT and CDR2 is FQNNGV in the germline V gene. V was clipped by 6 bases and J by 5 bases, with 16 bases between them. This CDR3 has 14 residues. The CDR3 is CASSLVGHGETQYF. In DNA form, the CDR3 reads TGTGCCAGCAGTCTCGTAGGACATGGGGAGACCCAGTACTTC. The complete variable domain, with remaining parts taken from reference TRBV11-2 and TRBJ2-5, reads EAGVAQSPRYKIIEKRQSVAFWCNPISGHATLYWYQQILGQGPKLLIQFQNNGVVDDSQLPKDRFSAERLKGVDSTLKIQPAKLEDSAVYLCASSLVGHGETQYFGPGTRLLVL.

V usage is TRBV29-1 and J usage is TRBJ1-5; 7 bases map to TRBD1. The CDR3 is made up of 12 amino acids. V shed 4 bases, J shed 11 bases, and the junction held 8 bases outside the gene matches. Germline-derived CDR1 and CDR2 are SQVTM and ANQGSEA. The CDR3 sequence: CSVGEQGQSQHF. In nucleotides, the CDR3 is TGCAGCGTTGGGGAACAGGGGCAGTCCCAGCATTTT.

The chain has TRBV10-1 and TRBJ2-7; D is undetermined. The CDR3 consists of 14 residues. Germline loops: CDR1 WNHNN, CDR2 SYGVQD (reference sequence). The ends were cut back, 3 bases at V and 7 bases at J, with 16 bases in the middle. CDR3: CASSDSIGVGEQYF. For the CDR3, the DNA is TGCGCCAGCAGTGATAGTATTGGGGTGGGTGAGCAGTACTTC.

The genes are TRBV11-2 and TRBJ2-1, with D perhaps being TRBD1 or TRBD2 (7 bases each). CDR3 size: 16 residues. The V end lost 2 bases, the J end lost 7 bases, and 18 bases lay between the germline ends. The V gene's germline CDR1 is SGHAT and CDR2 FQNNGV. The CDR3 DNA is TGTGCCAGCAGCTTAATCAGGGGGGGTAAGGGGAATGAGCAGTTCTTC. This sequence encodes CASSLIRGGKGNEQFF.

A word on this clonotype: Lacking the conserved final phenylalanine or tryptophan, this CDR3 likely reflects a read error. The chain carries TRBV11-2 and TRBJ2-7; D remains ambiguous. Germline CDR1 and CDR2: SGHAT and FQNNGV. V was shortened by 5 bases and J by 4 bases, with 21 bases between the two germline ends. The CDR3 has 16 residues. CDR3 DNA: TGTGCCAGCAGCCATAGTGGCAGATCCTGGATGTACGAGCAGTACATC. Translation: CASSHSGRSWMYEQYI.

The gene calls are TRBV7-9 and TRBJ1-1, with D perhaps matching TRBD1 (5 bases). This CDR3 spans 15 amino acids. CDR1 and CDR2 (germline): SEHNR, FQNEAQ (reference sequence). V was cut by 5 bases and J by 5 bases, with 18 bases left in between. Written as DNA, the CDR3 is TGTGCCAGCAGCCTCTTCGGGCAGGGTGGAACTGAAGCTTTCTTT. It codes for CASSLFGQGGTEAFF. Full variable domain (outside the CDR3, taken from reference TRBV7-9 and TRBJ1-1): DTGVSQNPRHKITKRGQNVTFRCDPISEHNRLYWYRQTLGQGPEFLTYFQNEAQLEKSRLLSDRFSAERPKGSFSTLEIQRTEQGDSAMYLCASSLFGQGGTEAFFGQGTRLTVV.

This clonotype showed up just once. An end of the junction does not agree with germline; a read error may underlie this. CDR3 DNA sequence: TGTGCCAGCGGCTCGAATCCGACCGAGGAGCTGTTTTTT. Its protein product is CASGSNPTEELFF. V is TRBV11-3 and J is TRBJ2-2, with D uncertain. The CDR3 is made up of 13 amino acids. From germline, CDR1 is SGHNT and CDR2 YENEEA.

With respect to this clonotype: The junction does not match germline at one end; this may be a read error. The chain carries TRBV7-8 and TRBJ2-3, with 7 bases lining up with TRBD2. Germline CDR1 and CDR2: SGHVS and FQNEAQ. This CDR3 is built from 14 residues. The CDR3 is CTSSLGGRADTQYF. The CDR3, as DNA: TGTACCAGCAGCTTAGGAGGGAGGGCAGATACGCAGTATTTT.

Concerning this clonotype itself: This likely comes from a read error, as the CDR3 has no conserved phenylalanine or tryptophan at its end. V is TRBV28 and J is TRBJ2-1; D call uncertain. The germline CDR1 and CDR2 sequences are MDHEN and SYDVKM. The CDR3 contains 17 residues. V gave up 2 bases and J gave up 6 bases, with 20 bases separating them. The DNA of the CDR3 is TGTGCCAGCAGTTTAAGTCTTCGGGTATCCCTCCGCAATGAGCAGTTCTCC. Translating gives CASSLSLRVSLRNEQFS.

In this sample, this clonotype turned up a few times. The rearrangement joins TRBV7-9 to TRBJ2-7; tentative D call: TRBD2 (5 bases). Germline CDR1 is SEHNR and CDR2 is FQNEAQ (reference sequence). The CDR3 length is 12 residues. V lost 5 bases and J lost 7, with 12 bases in between. CDR3 sequence reads: CASSQTRAEQYF. CDR3 coding DNA: TGTGCCAGCAGCCAAACGAGGGCTGAGCAGTACTTC.

About this clonotype: One end of the junction fails to match germline, which may point to a read error. V gene TRBV14 combines with J gene TRBJ2-3; D is undetermined. CDR1 is SGHDN and CDR2 is FVKESK in the germline V gene. This CDR3 is built from 17 residues. CDR3 nucleotides: TGTGCCAGCAGCCAAGATTTTGCGACCGTTAGCACAGATACGCAGTGTTTT. Encoded protein: CASSQDFATVSTDTQCF.

This clonotype was seen many times. The DNA for the CDR3 is TGTGCCAGCAGTCCATCCGAGAGCGGGAGCACAGATACGCAGTATTTT. Protein sequence: CASSPSESGSTDTQYF. V is TRBV12-3 or TRBV12-4 and J is TRBJ2-3; TRBD2 might be the D (6 bases). CDR3 size: 16 residues. V shed 5 bases and J shed 0 bases, with 15 bases lying between them.

V gene TRBV21-1 combines with J gene TRBJ1-4; the tabulated D call, TRBD1, remains unverified against the DNA. TRBV21-1 is labeled a pseudogene. This CDR3 is 14 amino acids long. The CDR3 DNA is TGTGCCTGCAGCAAGACAGGGGGCCGTGAAAAACTGTTTTTT. It specifies CACSKTGGREKLFF.

The chain links TRBV6-6 to TRBJ1-1; 9 nucleotides align to TRBD1. The CDR3 runs to 13 residues. The trim removed 4 bases at V and 8 bases at J, leaving 5 bases unmatched. In germline, CDR1 is MNHNY, CDR2 SVGAGI (reference sequence). The CDR3 DNA follows: TGTGCCAGCAGTTCCATGGGACAGGGCGAAGCTTTCTTT. It translates to CASSSMGQGEAFF.